This T cell receptor (beta chain) was sequenced for a study of blood T cell repertoires in COVID-19. Whole-study context: T cells, B-cell-depleted T cells, or PBMCs supplied cDNA or gDNA.

The CDR3 has 15 residues. The J segment lost 2 bases and the V segment lost 6 bases, leaving 3 bases of the junction unmatched. Looked up from germline, CDR1 is MNHNY and CDR2 is SVGAGI (reference sequence). Sequenced by immunoSEQ multiplex PCR; TCRdb stores in-frame clones only, minus some. This table has about 94,000 clones, over 75% appearing once. Material: peripheral blood. This chain joins TRBV6-6 and TRBJ2-3, with TRBD2 matching 12 bases. The clonotype comes from a human donor with acute or convalescent COVID-19. The donor label of this sample is uncertain. CDR3 bases: TGTGCCAGCAGCCGACTAGCGGGGGACACAGATACGCAGTATTTT. Translation gives CASSRLAGDTDTQYF.